Listed here are 14 T cell receptor beta chains from one sample, sequenced in a study of technical replicates of blood from a few donors. TCRdb's table, derived via immunoSEQ multiplex PCR, lists solely in-frame clones and lacks some. The table records under 95,000 clones, around 94% of them present only once. Sequencing input: T cells isolated from PBMCs. The receptor set was obtained from a human donor in good health.

The chain recombines TRBV6-1 with TRBJ2-5, with 8 positions matching TRBD1. Losses at the gene ends were 8 bases for V and 5 bases for J; bases not matched to a gene: 10. From germline, CDR1 is MNHNS and CDR2 SASEGT. The CDR3 covers 14 residues. Here the CDR3 reads CASYLTGAQETQYF. In DNA, the CDR3 is TGTGCCAGCTATTTGACAGGGGCACAGGAGACCCAGTACTTC.

The chain uses TRBV6-5 and TRBJ1-1; D unresolved. V lost 2 bases, J lost 4 bases, and 11 bases lay in between. Germline-derived CDR1 and CDR2 are MNHEY and SVGAGI. CDR3 size: 14 residues. CDR3: CASSYQVSGTEAFF. For the CDR3, the DNA is TGTGCCAGCAGTTACCAGGTTTCTGGCACTGAAGCTTTCTTT.

The CDR3 DNA sequence: TGTGCCACAGAGAAGGGAGGAGCCAACACTGAAGCTTTCTTT. Encoded protein: CATEKGGANTEAFF. V gene TRBV6-6 combines with J gene TRBJ1-1; D not certain. V shed 10 bases and J shed 2 bases, with 17 bases lying between them. The CDR3 has 14 amino acids. Germline-derived CDR1 and CDR2 are MNHNY and SVGAGI (reference sequence).

J is TRBJ1-1 and V is TRBV30; D gene ambiguous. Germline loops: CDR1 GTSNPN, CDR2 SVGIG (reference sequence). The CDR3 is 12 residues long. V was clipped by 4 bases and J by 11 bases, with 17 bases between them. CDR3: CAWKPQAARAFF. The CDR3 DNA follows: TGTGCCTGGAAGCCCCAGGCCGCCCGGGCTTTCTTT.

V gene TRBV13 combines with J gene TRBJ2-1; 8 nucleotides match TRBD2. Germline trimming cut 1 base from V and 5 bases from J; bases unmatched to any gene: 7. The V gene's germline CDR1 is PRHDT and CDR2 FYEKMQ (reference sequence). CDR3 length equals 16 residues. CDR3 loop: CASSLDGVAGNNEQFF. CDR3 bases: TGTGCCAGCAGCTTAGATGGCGTAGCGGGGAACAATGAGCAGTTCTTC.

The CDR3 is CASSLDRESYEQYF. CDR3 DNA sequence: TGCGCCAGCAGCTTGGACAGGGAATCCTACGAGCAGTACTTC. The chain uses TRBV5-1 and TRBJ2-7, with D tentatively TRBD1 (6 bases). Germline V gives CDR1 SGHRS, CDR2 YFSETQ. The CDR3 length is 14 residues. Trimming removed 0 bases from V and 1 base from J, with 8 bases in between. Combining the CDR3 with reference TRBV5-1 and TRBJ2-7 gives the whole variable domain KAGVTQTPRYLIKTRGQQVTLSCSPISGHRSVSWYQQTPGQGLQFLFEYFSETQRNKGNFPGRFSGRQFSNSRSEMNVSTLELGDSALYLCASSLDRESYEQYFGPGTRLTVT.

The V gene is TRBV28, the J gene TRBJ2-1; 11 bases align to TRBD2. The germline CDR1 and CDR2 sequences are MDHEN and SYDVKM. The CDR3 consists of 17 residues. V lost 3 bases and J lost 8; bases outside the gene matches: 12. The CDR3 DNA sequence: TGTGCCAGCAGTTTGGGAGTTCTAGCGGGAGGATTCGATGAGCAGTTCTTC. Encoded protein: CASSLGVLAGGFDEQFF.

The V call is TRBV2, the J call TRBJ2-3; 10 nucleotides agree with TRBD2. The V and J ends lost 3 bases and 0 bases, in that order; junction bases with no gene match: 12. This CDR3 comprises 19 residues. The germline CDR1 and CDR2 sequences are SNHLY and FYNNEI. CDR3: CASSDLLAGFSTSTDTQYF. The CDR3 DNA is TGTGCCAGCAGTGACTTACTAGCGGGGTTTTCCACTAGCACAGATACGCAGTATTTT.

J is TRBJ2-3 and V is TRBV18; 9 nucleotides agree with TRBD1. The V and J ends lost 3 bases and 5 bases, in that order; junction bases with no gene match: 9. Germline V CDR1 and CDR2: KGHSH, LQKENI. This CDR3 has 16 residues. The CDR3: CASSPDTGGAEDTQYF. CDR3 in DNA: TGTGCCAGCTCACCGGACACAGGGGGCGCGGAAGATACGCAGTATTTT.

The chain carries TRBV6-6 and TRBJ2-7, with 10 bases that match TRBD1. With 8 bases clipped from V and 3 bases from J, the junction kept 10 bases outside the gene matches. The CDR3 loop spans 15 amino acids. Germline CDR1 and CDR2: MNHNY and SVGAGI (reference sequence). In DNA, the CDR3 is TGTGCCAGCGGCGCTTTCGGACAGGGGGGCTACGAGCAGTACTTC. Its protein product is CASGAFGQGGYEQYF.

The rearrangement links TRBV28 to TRBJ1-2; D call uncertain. This CDR3 spans 14 amino acids. Germline assignment: CDR1 MDHEN and CDR2 SYDVKM. Trimming stripped 5 bases from V and 5 bases from J, with 15 bases between. CDR3 DNA: TGTGCCAGCAGTACTAGGCCGGGGAGTTATGGCTACACCTTC. Its protein product is CASSTRPGSYGYTF.

The chain is built from TRBV2 and TRBJ1-5, with D uncertain. V was cut by 5 bases and J by 0 bases, with 5 bases left in between. The length of the CDR3 is 13 residues. Germline CDR1 and CDR2: SNHLY and FYNNEI. CDR3 residues: CASSPDSNQPQHF. CDR3 sequence (DNA): TGTGCCAGCAGTCCAGATAGCAATCAGCCCCAGCATTTT.

J is TRBJ2-1 and V is TRBV5-1; 13 nucleotides align to TRBD2. V was clipped by 0 bases and J by 12 bases; unmatched bases: 6. The CDR3 sequence is 15 residues long. Per the germline V gene, CDR1 is SGHRS and CDR2 is YFSETQ. The CDR3 spells CASSLGERLAGGQFF. CDR3 coding DNA: TGCGCCAGCAGCTTGGGCGAAAGACTAGCGGGAGGGCAGTTCTTC.

The rearrangement joins TRBV6-1 to TRBJ2-7; D perhaps matches TRBD2 (5 bases). The CDR3 contains 17 residues. Germline V gene data show CDR1 as MNHNS and CDR2 as SASEGT. The V gene lost 1 base and the J gene lost 2 bases, with 18 bases spanning the gap. CDR3 region: CASSEVSYGEPTYEQYF. In DNA form, the CDR3 reads TGTGCCAGCAGTGAAGTCTCATACGGGGAGCCTACCTACGAGCAGTACTTC.